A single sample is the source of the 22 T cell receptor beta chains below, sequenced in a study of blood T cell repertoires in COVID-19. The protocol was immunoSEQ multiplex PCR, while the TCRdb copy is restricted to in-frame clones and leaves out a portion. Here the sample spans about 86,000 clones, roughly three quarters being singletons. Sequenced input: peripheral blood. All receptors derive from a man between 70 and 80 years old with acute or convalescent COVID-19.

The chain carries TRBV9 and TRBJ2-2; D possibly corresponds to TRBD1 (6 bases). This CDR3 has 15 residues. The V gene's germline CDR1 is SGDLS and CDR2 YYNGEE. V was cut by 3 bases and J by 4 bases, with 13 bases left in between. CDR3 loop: CASSALGQSTGELFF. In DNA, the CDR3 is TGTGCCAGCAGCGCCCTAGGACAGAGCACCGGGGAGCTGTTTTTT.

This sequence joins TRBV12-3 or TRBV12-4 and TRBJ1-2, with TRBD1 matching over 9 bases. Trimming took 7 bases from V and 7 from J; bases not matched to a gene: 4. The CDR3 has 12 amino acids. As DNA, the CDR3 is TGTGCCAGCAACAAGGACAGGGGTGGCTACACCTTC. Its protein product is CASNKDRGGYTF.

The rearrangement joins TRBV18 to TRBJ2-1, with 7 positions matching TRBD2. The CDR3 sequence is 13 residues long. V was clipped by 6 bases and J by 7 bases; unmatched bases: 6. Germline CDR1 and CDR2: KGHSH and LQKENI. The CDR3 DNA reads TGTGCCAGCTCTCCCCCACTAGCGAATGAGCAGTTCTTC. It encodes CASSPPLANEQFF. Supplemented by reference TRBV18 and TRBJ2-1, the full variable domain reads NAGVMQNPRHLVRRRGQEARLRCSPMKGHSHVYWYRQLPEEGLKFMVYLQKENIIDESGMPKERFSAEFPKEGPSILRIQQVVRGDSAAYFCASSPPLANEQFFGPGTRLTVL.

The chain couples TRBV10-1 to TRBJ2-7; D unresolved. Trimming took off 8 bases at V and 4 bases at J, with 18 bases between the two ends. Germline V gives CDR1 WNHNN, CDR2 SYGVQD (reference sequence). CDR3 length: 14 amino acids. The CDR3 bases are TGCGCCAGCGGAGTTTTACTGGATCCATACGAGCAGTACTTC. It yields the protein CASGVLLDPYEQYF.

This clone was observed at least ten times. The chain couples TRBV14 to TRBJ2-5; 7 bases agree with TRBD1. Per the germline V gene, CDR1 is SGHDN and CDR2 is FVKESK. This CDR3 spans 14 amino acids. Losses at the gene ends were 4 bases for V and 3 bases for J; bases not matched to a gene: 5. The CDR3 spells CASSPRGLEETQYF. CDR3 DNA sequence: TGTGCCAGCAGCCCAAGGGGGCTCGAAGAGACCCAGTACTTC.

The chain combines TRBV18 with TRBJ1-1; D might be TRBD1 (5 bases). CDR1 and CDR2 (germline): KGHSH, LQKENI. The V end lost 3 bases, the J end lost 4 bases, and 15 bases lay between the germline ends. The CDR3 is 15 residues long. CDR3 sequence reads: CASSPVDGGSTEAFF. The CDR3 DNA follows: TGTGCCAGCTCACCGGTCGACGGGGGAAGCACTGAAGCTTTCTTT. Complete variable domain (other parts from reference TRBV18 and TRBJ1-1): NAGVMQNPRHLVRRRGQEARLRCSPMKGHSHVYWYRQLPEEGLKFMVYLQKENIIDESGMPKERFSAEFPKEGPSILRIQQVVRGDSAAYFCASSPVDGGSTEAFFGQGTRLTVV.

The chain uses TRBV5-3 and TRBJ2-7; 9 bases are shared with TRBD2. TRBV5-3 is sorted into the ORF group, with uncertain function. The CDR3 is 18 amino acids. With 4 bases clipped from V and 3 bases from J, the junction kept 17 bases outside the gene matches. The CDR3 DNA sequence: TGTGCCAGAAGCCCCGTCCGACGATCTAGCGGGACATTCTACGAGCAGTACGTC. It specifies CARSPVRRSSGTFYEQYV.

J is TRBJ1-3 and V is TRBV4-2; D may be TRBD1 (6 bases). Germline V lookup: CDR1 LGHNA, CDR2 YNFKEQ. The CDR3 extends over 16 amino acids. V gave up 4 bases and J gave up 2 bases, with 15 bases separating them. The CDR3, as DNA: TGTGCCAGCAGCCCCCGGGACACCTCAACTGGAAACACCATATATTTT. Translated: CASSPRDTSTGNTIYF.

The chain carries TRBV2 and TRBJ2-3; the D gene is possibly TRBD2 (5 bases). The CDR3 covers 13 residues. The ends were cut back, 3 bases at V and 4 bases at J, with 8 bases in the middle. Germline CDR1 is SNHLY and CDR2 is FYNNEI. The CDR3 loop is CASSEVRADTQYF. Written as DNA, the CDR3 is TGTGCCAGCAGTGAGGTGCGGGCAGATACGCAGTATTTT. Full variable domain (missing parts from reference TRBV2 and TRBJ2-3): EPEVTQTPSHQVTQMGQEVILRCVPISNHLYFYWYRQILGQKVEFLVSFYNNEISEKSEIFDDQFSVERPDGSNFTLKIRSTKLEDSAMYFCASSEVRADTQYFGPGTRLTVL.

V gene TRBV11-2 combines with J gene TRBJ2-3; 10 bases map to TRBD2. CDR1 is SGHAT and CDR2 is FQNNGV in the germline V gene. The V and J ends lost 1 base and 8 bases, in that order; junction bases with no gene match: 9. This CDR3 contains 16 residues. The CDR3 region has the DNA TGTGCCAGCAGCTTAGGATCCAGCGGGGGGGCCGGTACGCAGTATTTT. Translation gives CASSLGSSGGAGTQYF. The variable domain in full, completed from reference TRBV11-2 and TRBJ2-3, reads EAGVAQSPRYKIIEKRQSVAFWCNPISGHATLYWYQQILGQGPKLLIQFQNNGVVDDSQLPKDRFSAERLKGVDSTLKIQPAKLEDSAVYLCASSLGSSGGAGTQYFGPGTRLTVL.

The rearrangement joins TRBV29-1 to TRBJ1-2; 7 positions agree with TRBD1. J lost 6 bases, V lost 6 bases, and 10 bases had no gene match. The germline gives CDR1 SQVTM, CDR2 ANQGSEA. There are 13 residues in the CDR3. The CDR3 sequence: CSVAGTAGDGYTF. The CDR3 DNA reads TGCAGCGTAGCCGGGACAGCGGGCGATGGCTACACCTTC.

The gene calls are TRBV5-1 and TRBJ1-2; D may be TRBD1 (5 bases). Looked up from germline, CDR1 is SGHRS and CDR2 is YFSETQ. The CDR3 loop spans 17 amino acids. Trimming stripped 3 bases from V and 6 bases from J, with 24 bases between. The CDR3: CASSSNRGIESGDGYTF. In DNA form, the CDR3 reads TGCGCCAGCAGCTCGAACCGGGGCATCGAATCGGGAGATGGCTACACCTTC.

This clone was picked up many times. The CDR3 nucleotides are TGTGCCAGTAGTATCGGGAACACTGAAGCTTTCTTT. It translates to CASSIGNTEAFF. The chain recombines TRBV19 with TRBJ1-1; unclear D gene. Per germline, CDR1 LNHDA and CDR2 SQIVND (reference sequence). V was pared by 3 bases and J by 1 base, with 3 bases between. The CDR3 runs 12 residues. Variable domain in full (rest from reference TRBV19 and TRBJ1-1): DGGITQSPKYLFRKEGQNVTLSCEQNLNHDAMYWYRQDPGQGLRLIYYSQIVNDFQKGDIAEGYSVSREKKESFPLTVTSAQKNPTAFYLCASSIGNTEAFFGQGTRLTVV.

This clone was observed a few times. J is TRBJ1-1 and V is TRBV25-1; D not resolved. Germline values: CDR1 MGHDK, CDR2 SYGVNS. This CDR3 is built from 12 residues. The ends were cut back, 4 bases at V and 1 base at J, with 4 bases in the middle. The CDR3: CASSGGNTEAFF. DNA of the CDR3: TGTGCCAGCAGTGGCGGGAACACTGAAGCTTTCTTT.

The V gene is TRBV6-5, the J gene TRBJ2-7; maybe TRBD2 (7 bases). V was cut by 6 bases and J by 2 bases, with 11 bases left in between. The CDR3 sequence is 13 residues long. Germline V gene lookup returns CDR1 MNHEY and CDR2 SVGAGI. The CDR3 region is CASSRGAAYEQYV. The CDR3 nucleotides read TGTGCCAGCAGCCGGGGGGCGGCCTACGAGCAGTACGTC.

The chain's CDR3 is CASSLPRQVPGNTIYF. CDR3 nucleotides: TGTGCCAGCAGCTTACCCAGACAGGTCCCTGGAAACACCATATATTTT. The chain uses TRBV7-2 and TRBJ1-3; possible D gene TRBD1, 6 bases. The CDR3 covers 16 residues. V shed 2 bases and J shed 2 bases, with 13 bases lying between them. The germline gives CDR1 SGHTA, CDR2 FQGNSA. Together with reference TRBV7-2 and TRBJ1-3, the CDR3 gives the full variable domain: GAGVSQSPSNKVTEKGKDVELRCDPISGHTALYWYRQSLGQGLEFLIYFQGNSAPDKSGLPSDRFSAERTGGSVSTLTIQRTQQEDSAVYLCASSLPRQVPGNTIYFGEGSWLTVV.

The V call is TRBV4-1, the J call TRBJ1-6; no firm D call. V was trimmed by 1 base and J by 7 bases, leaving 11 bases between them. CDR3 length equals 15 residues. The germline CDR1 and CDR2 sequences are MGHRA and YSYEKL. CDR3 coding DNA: TGCGCCAGCAGCCAAGGGTTGGCAGGCAATTCACCCCTCCACTTT. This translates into CASSQGLAGNSPLHF.

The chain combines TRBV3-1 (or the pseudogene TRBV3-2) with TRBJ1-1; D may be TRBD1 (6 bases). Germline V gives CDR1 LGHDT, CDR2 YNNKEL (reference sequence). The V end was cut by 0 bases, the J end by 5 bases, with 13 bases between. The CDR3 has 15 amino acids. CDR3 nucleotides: TGTGCCAGCAGCCAAGAAGGCAGGGGCGGAACTGAAGCTTTCTTT. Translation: CASSQEGRGGTEAFF.

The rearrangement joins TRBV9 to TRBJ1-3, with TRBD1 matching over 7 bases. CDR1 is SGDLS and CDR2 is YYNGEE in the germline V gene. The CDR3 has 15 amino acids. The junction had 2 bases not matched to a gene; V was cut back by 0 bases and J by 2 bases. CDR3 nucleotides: TGTGCCAGCAGCGTAGATACAGGGGCTGGAAACACCATATATTTT. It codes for CASSVDTGAGNTIYF.

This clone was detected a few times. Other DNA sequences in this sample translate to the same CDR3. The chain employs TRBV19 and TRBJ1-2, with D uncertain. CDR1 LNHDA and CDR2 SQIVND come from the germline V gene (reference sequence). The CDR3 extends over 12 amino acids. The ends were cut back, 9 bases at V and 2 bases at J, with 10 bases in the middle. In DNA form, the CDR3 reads TGTGCCAGCCGGACGGGGAACTATGGCTACACCTTC. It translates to CASRTGNYGYTF.

Here the CDR3 DNA reads TGTGCCAGCAGTTCTGGACAAGAAGCTTTCTTT. Protein sequence: CASSSGQEAFF. The chain uses TRBV6-5 and TRBJ1-1; D might be TRBD1 (5 bases). V gave up 4 bases and J gave up 8 bases, with 8 bases separating them. CDR3 size: 11 residues. The germline V gene encodes CDR1 MNHEY and CDR2 SVGAGI.

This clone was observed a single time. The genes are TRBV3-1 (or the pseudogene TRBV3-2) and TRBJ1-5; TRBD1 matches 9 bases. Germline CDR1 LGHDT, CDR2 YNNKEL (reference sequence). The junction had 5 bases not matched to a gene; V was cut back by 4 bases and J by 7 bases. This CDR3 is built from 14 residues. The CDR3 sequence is CASSPGQGIQPQHF. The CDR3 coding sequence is TGTGCCAGCAGCCCCGGACAGGGGATCCAGCCCCAGCATTTT.